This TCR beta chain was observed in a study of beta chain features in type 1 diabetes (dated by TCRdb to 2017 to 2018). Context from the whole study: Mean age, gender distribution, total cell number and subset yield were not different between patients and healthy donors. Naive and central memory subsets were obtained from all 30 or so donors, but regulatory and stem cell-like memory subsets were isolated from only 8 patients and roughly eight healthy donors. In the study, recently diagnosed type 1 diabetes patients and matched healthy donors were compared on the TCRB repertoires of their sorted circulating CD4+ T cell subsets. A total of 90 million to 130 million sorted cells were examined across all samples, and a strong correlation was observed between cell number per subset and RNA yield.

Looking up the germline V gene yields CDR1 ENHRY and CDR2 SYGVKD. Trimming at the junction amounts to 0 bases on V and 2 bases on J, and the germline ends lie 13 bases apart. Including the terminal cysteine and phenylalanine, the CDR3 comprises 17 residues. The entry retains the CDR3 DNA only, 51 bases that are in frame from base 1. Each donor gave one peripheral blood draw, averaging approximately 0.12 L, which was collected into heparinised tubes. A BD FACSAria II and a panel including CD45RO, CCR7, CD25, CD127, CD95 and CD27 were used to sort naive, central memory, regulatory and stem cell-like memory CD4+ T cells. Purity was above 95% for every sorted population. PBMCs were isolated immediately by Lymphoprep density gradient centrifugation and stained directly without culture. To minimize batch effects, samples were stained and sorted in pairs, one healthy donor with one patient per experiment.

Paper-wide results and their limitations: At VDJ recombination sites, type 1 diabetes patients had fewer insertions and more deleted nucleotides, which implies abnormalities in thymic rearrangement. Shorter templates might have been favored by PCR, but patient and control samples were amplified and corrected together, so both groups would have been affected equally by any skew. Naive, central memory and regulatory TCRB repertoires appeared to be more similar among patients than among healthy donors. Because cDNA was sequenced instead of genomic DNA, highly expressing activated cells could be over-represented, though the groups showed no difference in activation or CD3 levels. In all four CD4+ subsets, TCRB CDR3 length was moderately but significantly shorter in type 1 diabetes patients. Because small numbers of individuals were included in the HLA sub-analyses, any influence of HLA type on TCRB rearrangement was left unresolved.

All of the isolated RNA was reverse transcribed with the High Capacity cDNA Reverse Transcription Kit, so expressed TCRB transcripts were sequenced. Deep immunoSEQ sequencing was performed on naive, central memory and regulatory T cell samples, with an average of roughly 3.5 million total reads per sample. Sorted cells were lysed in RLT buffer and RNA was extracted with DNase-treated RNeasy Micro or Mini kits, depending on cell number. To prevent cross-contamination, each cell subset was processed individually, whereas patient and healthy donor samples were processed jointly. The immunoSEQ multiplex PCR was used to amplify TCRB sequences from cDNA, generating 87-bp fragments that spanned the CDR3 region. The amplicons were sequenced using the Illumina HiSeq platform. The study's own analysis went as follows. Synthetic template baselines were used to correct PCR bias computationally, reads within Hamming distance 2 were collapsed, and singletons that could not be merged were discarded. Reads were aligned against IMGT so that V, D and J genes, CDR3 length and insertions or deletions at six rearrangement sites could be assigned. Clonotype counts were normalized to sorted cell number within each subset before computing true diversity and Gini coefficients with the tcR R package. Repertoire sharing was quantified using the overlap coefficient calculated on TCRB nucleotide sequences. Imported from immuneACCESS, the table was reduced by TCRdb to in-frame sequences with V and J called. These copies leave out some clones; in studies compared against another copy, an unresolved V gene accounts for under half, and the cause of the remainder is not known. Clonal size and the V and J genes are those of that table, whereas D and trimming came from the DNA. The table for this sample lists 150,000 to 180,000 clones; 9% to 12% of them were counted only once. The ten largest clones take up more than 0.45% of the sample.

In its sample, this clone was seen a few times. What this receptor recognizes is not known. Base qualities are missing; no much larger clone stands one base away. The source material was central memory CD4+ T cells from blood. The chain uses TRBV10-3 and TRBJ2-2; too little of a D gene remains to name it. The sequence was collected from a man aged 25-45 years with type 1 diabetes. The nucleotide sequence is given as TGTGCCATCAGTGAGTCGAGCCCATCTAGAAACACCGGGGAGCTGTTTTTT. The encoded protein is CAISESSPSRNTGELFF.